The clone carrying this T cell receptor (beta chain) was seen only a few times. These data originate in a study of T cells of healthy individuals. Using its own MiXCR run on the 5' RACE reads, TCRdb lists one record per CDR3 protein. In the table there are 35,000 to 45,000 distinct CDR3 sequences, 3.5% to 5.5% of which are singletons. The clonotype originates from a human donor in good health.

In nucleotides, the CDR3 is TGCGCCAGCAGCTTTCGGGACCCAACTAATGAAAAACTGTTTTTT. This encodes CASSFRDPTNEKLFF. This chain connects TRBV5-1 to TRBJ1-4; tentatively, D is TRBD1 (5 bases). This CDR3 has 15 amino acids. Germline V gives CDR1 SGHRS, CDR2 YFSETQ. V dropped 2 bases and J dropped 0 bases, with 8 bases sitting between them.